This T cell receptor beta chain was profiled in a study of T cell changes during pregnancy in multiple sclerosis. TCRdb's table, derived via immunoSEQ multiplex PCR, lists solely in-frame clones and lacks some. The data show roughly 58,000 clones, with around 94% seen just once and 3.5% held by the top ten. The CDR3 is 15 residues long. V trimming: 5 bases; J trimming: 6 bases; junction bases outside the gene matches: 8. Germline assignment: CDR1 SEHNR and CDR2 FQNEAQ (reference sequence). The sequence derives from a female donor with multiple sclerosis, enrolled in a pregnancy study. Sequencing was performed on CD8+ T cells from peripheral blood mononuclear cells, taken in the third trimester of pregnancy. The chain has TRBV7-9 and TRBJ2-1; 9 nucleotides align to TRBD2. The CDR3 nucleotides read TGTGCCAGCAGCCGAACCGGGACTAGCCTCAATGAGCAGTTCTTC. This codes for CASSRTGTSLNEQFF.